This T cell receptor beta chain was sequenced in a study of blood T cells in healthy people across ages. V was shortened by 4 bases and J by 7 bases, with 17 bases between the two germline ends. CDR3 length: 15 amino acids. Germline CDR1 reads SGHTA; CDR2 reads FQGNSA. Sample-barcoded 5' priming and a J-beta primer mix drove a second PCR of about 6 to 12 cycles. In TCRdb, the 5' RACE reads were re-called with MiXCR into one record per CDR3 protein. The sample shows 550,000 to 600,000 distinct CDR3 sequences, roughly 29% of them seen only once. V and J are TRBV7-2 and TRBJ2-1, with TRBD2 as a possible D gene (5 bases). Sequencing was carried out using blood. This receptor was obtained from a woman aged 70-85 years in good health. CDR3 DNA: TGTGCCAGCAGCTCCCGAGGGAGCGCCGGGAATGAGCAGTTCTTC. Amino acids: CASSSRGSAGNEQFF.